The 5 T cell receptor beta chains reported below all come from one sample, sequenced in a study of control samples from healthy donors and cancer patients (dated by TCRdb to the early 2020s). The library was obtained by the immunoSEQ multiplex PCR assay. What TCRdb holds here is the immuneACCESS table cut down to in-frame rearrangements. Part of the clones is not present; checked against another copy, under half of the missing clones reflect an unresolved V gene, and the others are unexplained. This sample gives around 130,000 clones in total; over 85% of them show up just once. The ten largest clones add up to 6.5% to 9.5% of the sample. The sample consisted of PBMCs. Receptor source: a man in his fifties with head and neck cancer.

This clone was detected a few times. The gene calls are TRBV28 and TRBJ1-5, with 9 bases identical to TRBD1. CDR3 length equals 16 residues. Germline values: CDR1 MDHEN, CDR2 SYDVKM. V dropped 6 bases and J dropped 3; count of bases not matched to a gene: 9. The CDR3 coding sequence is TGTGCCAGCAGCACCCACCGGGACAGGGACAATCAGCCCCAGCATTTT. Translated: CASSTHRDRDNQPQHF.

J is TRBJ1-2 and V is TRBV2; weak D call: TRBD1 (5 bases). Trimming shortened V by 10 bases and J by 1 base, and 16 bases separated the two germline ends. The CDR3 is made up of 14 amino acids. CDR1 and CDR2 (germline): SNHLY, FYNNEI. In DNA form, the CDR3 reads TGTGCCAACAGCAACGGGGCAGATAACTATGGCTACACCTTC. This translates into CANSNGADNYGYTF.

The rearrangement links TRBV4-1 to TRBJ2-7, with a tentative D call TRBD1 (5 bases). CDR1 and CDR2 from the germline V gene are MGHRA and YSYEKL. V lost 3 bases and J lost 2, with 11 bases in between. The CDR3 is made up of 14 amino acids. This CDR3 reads CASSQGPLTYEQYF. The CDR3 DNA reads TGCGCCAGCAGCCAGGGGCCGCTGACCTACGAGCAGTACTTC.

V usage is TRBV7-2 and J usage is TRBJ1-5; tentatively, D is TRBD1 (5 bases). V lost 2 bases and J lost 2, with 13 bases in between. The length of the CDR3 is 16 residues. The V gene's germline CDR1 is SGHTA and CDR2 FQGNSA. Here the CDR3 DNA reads TGTGCCAGCAGCTTATGGGACCACATGGGCAATCAGCCCCAGCATTTT. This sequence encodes CASSLWDHMGNQPQHF.

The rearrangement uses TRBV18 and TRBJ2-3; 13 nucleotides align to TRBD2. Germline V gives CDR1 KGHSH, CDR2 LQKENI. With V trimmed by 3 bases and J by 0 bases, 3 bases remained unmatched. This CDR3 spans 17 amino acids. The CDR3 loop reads CASSPRLAGGSTDTQYF. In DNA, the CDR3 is TGTGCCAGCTCACCCAGACTAGCGGGAGGTAGCACAGATACGCAGTATTTT.